These 2 T cell receptor beta chains originate from one sample sequenced in a study of T cell repertoires in cytomegalovirus infection. One entry per CDR3 protein, called by TCRdb with MiXCR from the reads. The table shows about 260,000 distinct CDR3 sequences, with approximately 8.3% occurring only once. The sample taken for sequencing was PBMCs. The receptors were sampled from a human donor in good health (CMV status not recorded). Some clones in this sample may be carry-over from other donors' samples.

This clonotype was seen ten or more times. The V call is TRBV7-9, the J call TRBJ2-5; the match to TRBD1 covers 9 bases. Germline CDR1 is SEHNR and CDR2 is FQNEAQ (reference sequence). V shed 5 bases and J 4 bases; nucleotides not matched to a gene: 11. The CDR3 loop spans 16 amino acids. CDR3 residues: CASSQDGDRESETQYF. CDR3 nucleotide sequence: TGTGCCAGCAGCCAGGATGGGGACAGGGAGTCAGAGACCCAGTACTTC.

This clonotype was seen a few times. The chain recombines TRBV4-3 with TRBJ2-1, with 7 nucleotides matching TRBD2. The CDR3 is 15 amino acids. V shed 4 bases and J 7 bases; nucleotides not matched to a gene: 10. Germline V gene data show CDR1 as LGHNA and CDR2 as YSLEER. The CDR3 reads CASSLGWGGGNEQFF. The CDR3 bases are TGCGCCAGCAGCCTTGGCTGGGGGGGGGGAAATGAGCAGTTCTTC.